The sequence of this T cell receptor beta chain was determined in a study of blood T cell repertoires in COVID-19. Overall study context: Samples came from the United States, Italy and Spain, spanning acute and convalescent COVID-19. Sample material is recorded as cDNA or gDNA derived from T cells, B-cell-depleted T cells, or PBMCs.

Data came from immunoSEQ multiplex PCR; TCRdb stores just in-frame clones and leaves some out. The sample contains about 220,000 clones, approximately 80% of which appear only once. The CDR3 consists of 13 residues. The germline V and J ends were trimmed by 0 bases and 0 bases, with 5 bases remaining between them. Germline lookup yields CDR1 SQVTM and CDR2 ANQGSEA. Self-reported history from a screening survey and questionnaire set each donor's cohort. Sequences were obtained from PBMCs or T cells enriched from blood (not recorded which). The V and J genes are TRBV29-1 and TRBJ1-1; no firm D call. This TCR was sampled from a woman aged 55-70 years who had recovered from COVID-19. For the CDR3, the DNA is TGCAGCGTTGAAGATATAGTGAACACTGAAGCTTTCTTT. Translating it yields CSVEDIVNTEAFF.